Listed below are T cell receptor beta chains from one sample, sequenced in a study of cytomegalovirus exposure and HLA in healthy donors. The method was immunoSEQ multiplex PCR; TCRdb's version includes in-frame clones alone and lacks a portion of them. Of more than 150,000 clones in the sample, roughly 72% were seen once. The sequencing sample was made of PBMCs. Receptors were obtained from a middle-aged man in good health and CMV-seronegative. CDR3s include the opening cysteine and the closing phenylalanine or tryptophan. D genes are given only for firm matches. Not every row has a clone size; where given, it reads once, few, many or a size class.

CDR3 protein	CDR3 DNA	clone size	D gene	J gene	V gene
CASSYGLAGAWEQYF	TGTGCCAGCAGTTACGGACTAGCGGGAGCATGGGAGCAGTACTTC	few	TRBD2	TRBJ2-7	TRBV6-5
CSVRVENTIYF	TGCAGTGTCCGAGTGGAGAACACCATATATTTT	NA	NA	TRBJ1-3	TRBV20-1
CASSLNTGGLPQHF	TGTGCCAGCAGTTTAAATACAGGGGGCCTGCCCCAGCATTTT	NA	TRBD1	TRBJ1-5	TRBV28
CASSSEPLGLVYGYTF	TGTGCCAGCAGCTCCGAACCCCTTGGACTGGTCTATGGCTACACCTTC	NA	NA	TRBJ1-2	TRBV7-8
CASSLTGTSYEQYF	TGTGCCAGCAGTCTGACTGGGACTAGCTACGAGCAGTACTTC	NA	TRBD2	TRBJ2-7	TRBV27
CASSLTRNTGELFF	TGTGCCAGCAGCTTAACGAGGAACACCGGGGAGCTGTTTTTT	NA	NA	TRBJ2-2	TRBV7-3
CASRPPRRLDNEQFF	TGTGCCAGCAGGCCCCCGCGCCGTTTAGACAATGAGCAGTTCTTC	NA	NA	TRBJ2-1	TRBV6-1
CSAVLGYGYTF	TGCAGTGCCGTACTCGGCTATGGCTACACCTTC	once	NA	TRBJ1-2	TRBV20-1
CASSISQGAAGYGYTF	TGTGCCAGTAGTATATCACAGGGGGCGGCCGGCTATGGCTACACCTTC	NA	TRBD1	TRBJ1-2	TRBV19
CASSLKVHQGATEAFF	TGCGCCAGCAGCTTGAAAGTACACCAGGGTGCGACTGAAGCTTTCTTT	NA	NA	TRBJ1-1	TRBV5-1
CASSQRTGENGYTF	TGTGCCAGCAGCCAAAGGACAGGGGAAAACGGCTACACCTTC	NA	TRBD1	TRBJ1-2	TRBV6-6
CASSRPSDTGELFF	TGTGCCAGCAGTCGTCCTAGCGACACCGGGGAGCTGTTTTTT	NA	NA	TRBJ2-2	TRBV2
CASSPGHFNSPLHF	TGTGCCAGCTCGCCGGGACATTTCAATTCACCCCTCCACTTT	NA	NA	TRBJ1-6	TRBV18
CASSYWGGSYGYTF	TGTGCCAGCAGTTATTGGGGCGGTTCATATGGCTACACCTTC	NA	NA	TRBJ1-2	TRBV6-6
CASASRTDNEQFF	TGTGCCAGCGCTAGCCGGACTGACAATGAGCAGTTCTTC	few	NA	TRBJ2-1	TRBV5-4
CASSPSGNTIYF	TGTGCCAGCAGCCCTTCTGGAAACACCATATATTTT	NA	NA	TRBJ1-3	TRBV4-2
CASSGGGETQYF	TGTGCCAGCAGCGGGGGGGGAGAGACCCAGTACTTC	NA	TRBD2	TRBJ2-5	TRBV9
CSVKGPYNEQFF	TGCAGCGTGAAGGGGCCTTACAATGAGCAGTTCTTC	few	NA	TRBJ2-1	TRBV29-1
CAWNVGTALANYGYTF	TGTGCCTGGAATGTAGGGACAGCCCTGGCTAACTATGGCTACACCTTC	NA	TRBD1	TRBJ1-2	TRBV30
CSVHLAKNIQYF	TGCAGCGTTCACTTAGCCAAAAACATTCAGTACTTC	NA	NA	TRBJ2-4	TRBV29-1
CASSSGDRGSYETQYF	TGTGCCAGCAGTTCTGGGGACAGGGGGTCTTATGAGACCCAGTACTTC	NA	TRBD1	TRBJ2-5	TRBV28
CASSDRDRGGETQYF	TGCGCCAGCAGTGACCGGGACAGGGGAGGGGAGACCCAGTACTTC	NA	TRBD1	TRBJ2-5	TRBV10-2
CASRGQQGVWEKLFF	TGTGCCAGCAGGGGCCAACAGGGGGTGTGGGAAAAACTGTTTTTT	NA	TRBD1	TRBJ1-4	TRBV6-5
CAISAGDRRAFF	TGTGCCATCAGTGCAGGTGACCGGAGGGCTTTCTTT	NA	NA	TRBJ1-1	TRBV10-3
CASLAGGPYNEQFF	TGTGCCAGCCTAGCGGGAGGGCCCTACAATGAGCAGTTCTTC	NA	TRBD2	TRBJ2-1	TRBV7-2
CASSLGPGHAYEQYF	TGTGCCAGCAGCTTGGGGCCAGGACACGCCTACGAGCAGTACTTC	NA	NA	TRBJ2-7	TRBV5-6
CASSQVANTEAFF	TGTGCCAGCTCACAAGTAGCGAACACTGAAGCTTTCTTT	once	NA	TRBJ1-1	TRBV18
CASTGGPGTYEQYF	TGTGCCAGCACCGGTGGGCCGGGGACCTACGAGCAGTACTTC	NA	NA	TRBJ2-7	TRBV6-5
CASSHRAGINHPQHF	TGTGCCAGCAGTCACAGGGCAGGGATCAATCATCCCCAGCATTTT	NA	NA	TRBJ1-5	TRBV6-5
CSSSLGNPLQAFF	TGTTCCAGCAGCTTAGGTAACCCCCTGCAGGCTTTCTTT	NA	NA	TRBJ1-1	TRBV7-9
CASSLTPGPETQYF	TGTGCCAGCAGCTTAACGCCAGGGCCGGAGACCCAGTACTTC	few	NA	TRBJ2-5	TRBV7-6
CASSQEQAGGPGELFF	TGTGCCAGCAGCCAAGAGCAAGCAGGGGGTCCCGGGGAGCTGTTTTTT	NA	TRBD1	TRBJ2-2	TRBV4-2
CASSFGQANEKLFF	TGTGCCAGCAGTTTTGGACAGGCTAATGAAAAACTGTTTTTT	NA	TRBD1	TRBJ1-4	TRBV27
CASTQGWYTEAFF	TGTGCCAGTACCCAGGGTTGGTACACTGAAGCTTTCTTT	few	NA	TRBJ1-1	TRBV19
CASTLGGNTEAFF	TGTGCCAGCACCCTGGGGGGGAACACTGAAGCTTTCTTT	once	NA	TRBJ1-1	TRBV18
CASKGQGGQPQHF	TGTGCCAGCAAGGGACAGGGGGGTCAGCCCCAGCATTTT	NA	TRBD1	TRBJ1-5	TRBV2
CASSEERAAEQFF	TGTGCCAGCAGTGAAGAGAGGGCGGCTGAGCAGTTCTTC	NA	NA	TRBJ2-1	TRBV2
CASATYEQYF	TGTGCCAGCGCGACCTACGAGCAGTACTTC	NA	NA	TRBJ2-7	TRBV28
CASSEVAGTQYF	TGTGCCAGCAGTGAAGTGGCGGGGACGCAGTATTTT	NA	NA	TRBJ2-3	TRBV2
CASSYEGRNYGYTF	TGTGCCAGCAGTTACGAGGGGAGGAACTATGGCTACACCTTC	NA	NA	TRBJ1-2	TRBV6-6
CASRGGYNEQFF	TGTGCCAGTCGGGGGGGATACAATGAGCAGTTCTTC	NA	TRBD2	TRBJ2-1	TRBV27
CASSSGTANTEAFF	TGTGCCAGCTCATCCGGGACAGCCAACACTGAAGCTTTCTTT	NA	TRBD1	TRBJ1-1	TRBV18
CASSIGPGVDNQPQHF	TGTGCCAGTAGTATCGGTCCGGGGGTGGACAATCAGCCCCAGCATTTT	once	NA	TRBJ1-5	TRBV19
CASSLRGWSGTQPTIQQFF	TGTGCCAGCAGCTTAAGGGGGTGGAGTGGGACACAACCTACAATTCAGCAGTTCTTC	NA	NA	TRBJ2-1	TRBV11-2
CASSPTRDREDSPLHF	TGTGCCAGCTCACCAACTCGGGACAGGGAGGATTCACCCCTCCACTTT	few	TRBD1	TRBJ1-6	TRBV18
CASSPLGLAGGVYEQYF	TGTGCCAGCAGCCCCCTGGGACTAGCGGGAGGTGTCTACGAGCAGTACTTC	NA	TRBD2	TRBJ2-7	TRBV11-2